This TCR beta chain was retrieved from a study of cytotoxic CD8 clonotypes in ibrutinib-treated CLL (dated by TCRdb to 2020 to 2022). Concerning the study at large: The cohort included more than 14 treatment-naive and roughly ten relapsed/refractory patients; 17 to 18 were IGHV unmutated. Responses were partial in some 24 patients and complete in 2; after median approximately 69 months follow-up, roughly 14 stayed in remission and about 12 progressed. An average of about 260,000 productive templates and 94,082 productive rearrangements was obtained per sample. Patients were still on ibrutinib when every remission and progressive disease sample was collected. Of the 90 or so participants in the trial, roughly 26 had longitudinal samples available. Cryopreserved peripheral blood mononuclear cells were collected before treatment, at response, and at either disease progression or sustained remission. Samples at response were collected after a median of approximately twelve months of treatment, with a range of roughly 6 to 36 months.

Spanning cysteine to phenylalanine, the CDR3 consists of 14 amino acids. Only the CDR3 DNA is retained, 42 bases long and in frame from the first base. CDR1 MNHEY and CDR2 SVGAGI were looked up in the germline V gene. Between the V and J ends, shortened by 8 bases and 6 bases respectively, the junction contains 17 bases. A MiSeq instrument was used for deep resolution sequencing, which targeted depths ranging from 1 in 1 million up to 1 in 200,000 T cells, with coverage averaging 10x for each clonotype. The immunoSEQ hsTCRB Kit was used to generate TCR beta libraries. The published analysis was carried out like this. Data were analyzed with ImmunoSEQ Data Assistant and ImmunoSEQ Analyzer, with V, D and J genes assigned per IMGT definitions. Clonality, which ranges from 0 to 1, was calculated as one minus the normalized Shannon entropy of productive rearrangement frequencies. Only overrepresented clonotypes making up at least 0.05% of each patient's repertoire were included in the public clonotype analysis. Approximately 14 age-matched healthy donor repertoires from immuneACCESS served as clonality controls. TCRdb stores this immuneACCESS table with in-frame sequences only. Part of the clones is absent; in the studies checked, under half of the shortfall reflects unresolved V genes, and no reason is known for the rest. The V and J calls and the clone size are those of that table, but D and trimming were determined from the DNA. This sample is represented by some 46,000 clones; over 60% of them were singletons. The top ten clones comprise about 13% of the sample.

To note about this clone: Its antigen is not yet known. The input lacks base qualities; no much larger clone sits a single base away.

What the work shows at the level of the full study, not this receptor alone: Public clonotypes were rare and either contracted or stayed stable during treatment, and the rise in clonality at ibrutinib response reflected the expansion of private clonotypes. At baseline, clonality was higher than in age-matched healthy donors and showed a strong correlation with circulating CD8+ T-cell counts. Sustained-remission and progressing patients did not have matched sampling times, and lymph node repertoires were not examined. An increase in clonality was observed at ibrutinib response, with clonality remaining stable during sustained remission and falling back toward baseline at progression.

Taken with the paper, the label for time point translates to: 12 months on ibrutinib. Approximately 2 micrograms of genomic DNA were extracted from cryopreserved PBMCs for TCR beta library preparation. Longitudinal blood samples from CLL patients on ibrutinib monotherapy underwent high-throughput TCR beta sequencing. The patients were enrolled in a single-center, open-label phase 2 trial of ibrutinib monotherapy. This clonotype was sampled from a human donor with chronic lymphocytic leukemia. The material was PBMCs, obtained after 12 months of ibrutinib treatment. Rearrangement joined TRBV6-5 to TRBJ2-1; the D gene is unclear. In nucleotides, the sequence is TGTGCCAGCCGAGCTGACGAGGTCGGCAATGAGCAGTTCTTC. This gives the protein CASRADEVGNEQFF.